Below, 22 T cell receptor beta chains from the same sample are listed, as sequenced in a study of T cell repertoires in ileal Crohn's disease. This table comes from immunoSEQ multiplex PCR, and its TCRdb copy is limited to in-frame clones, with some not included. The sample lists approximately 4,500 clones; roughly 69% were seen once. Sequencing input: ileal tissue. The receptors were gathered from an adult with Crohn's disease.

The chain employs TRBV4-1 and TRBJ1-1; D not certain. Germline V gene data show CDR1 as MGHRA and CDR2 as YSYEKL. The V and J ends lost 0 bases and 1 base respectively, with 12 bases between them. The CDR3 sequence is 16 residues long. Here the CDR3 reads CASSQDHRGGNTEAFF. CDR3 sequence (DNA): TGCGCCAGCAGCCAAGATCACCGGGGAGGGAACACTGAAGCTTTCTTT.

The chain uses TRBV28 and TRBJ1-2; D gene ambiguous. This CDR3 region has 11 residues. V dropped 8 bases and J dropped 4 bases, with 8 bases sitting between them. From germline, CDR1 is MDHEN and CDR2 SYDVKM. The CDR3, as DNA: TGTGCCAGCGCCCTAGGCTATGGCTACACCTTC. It translates to CASALGYGYTF.

The chain couples TRBV6-6 to TRBJ2-1, with TRBD2 matching over 13 bases. With V trimmed by 5 bases and J by 7 bases, 5 bases remained unmatched. The length of the CDR3 is 15 residues. Germline values: CDR1 MNHNY, CDR2 SVGAGI (reference sequence). The chain's CDR3 is CASSQGLAGVNEQFF. The CDR3 DNA reads as TGTGCCAGCAGTCAAGGACTAGCGGGAGTTAATGAGCAGTTCTTC.

The rearrangement joins TRBV6-1 to TRBJ2-7; TRBD1 matches at 7 bases. The germline CDR1 and CDR2 sequences are MNHNS and SASEGT. This CDR3 comprises 15 residues. With 6 bases clipped from V and 0 bases from J, the junction kept 8 bases outside the gene matches. CDR3 sequence (DNA): TGTGCCAGCAGACCACAGGGGAGCAGCTCCTACGAGCAGTACTTC. Its protein is CASRPQGSSSYEQYF.

The chain employs TRBV6-1 and TRBJ2-5; 12 bases are a match to TRBD2. CDR3 length: 17 amino acids. Germline CDR1 reads MNHNS; CDR2 reads SASEGT. The V and J ends lost 2 bases and 4 bases, in that order; junction bases with no gene match: 8. The CDR3 sequence: CASSELASGGARETQYF. The CDR3 DNA follows: TGTGCCAGCAGTGAACTTGCTAGCGGGGGGGCCAGAGAGACCCAGTACTTC.

The genes are TRBV25-1 and TRBJ1-3, with D hard to call. This CDR3 spans 15 amino acids. V was trimmed by 5 bases and J by 4 bases, leaving 15 bases between them. Germline V gives CDR1 MGHDK, CDR2 SYGVNS. The CDR3, as DNA: TGTGCCAGCAGTCAGCCCGGGGTCCTAGGAAACACCATATATTTT. It codes for CASSQPGVLGNTIYF.

This clone was seen only once. The chain links TRBV5-4 to TRBJ2-7; perhaps TRBD1 as D (6 bases). Trimming removed 0 bases at V and 2 bases at J, with 9 bases between. Germline CDR1 reads SGHNT; CDR2 reads YYREEE (reference sequence). The CDR3 has 14 residues. The chain's CDR3 is CASSLGDTAYEQYF. CDR3 bases: TGTGCCAGCAGCTTGGGGGACACTGCCTACGAGCAGTACTTC.

The rearrangement uses TRBV19 and TRBJ1-1, with 9 bases matching TRBD1. There are 14 residues in the CDR3. The V segment lost 4 bases and the J segment 6 bases; nucleotides outside the gene matches: 6. The germline CDR1 and CDR2 sequences are LNHDA and SQIVND (reference sequence). CDR3 nucleotide sequence: TGTGCCAGTAGTACACAGGGGGCGCGCGCTGAAGCTTTCTTT. Its protein product is CASSTQGARAEAFF.

The chain links TRBV2 to TRBJ2-2; no firm D call. This CDR3 is built from 12 residues. V was clipped by 10 bases and J by 4 bases, with 10 bases between them. CDR1 and CDR2 from the germline V gene are SNHLY and FYNNEI. The CDR3 DNA follows: TGTGCCATCATTCGAGCCACCGGGGAGCTGTTTTTT. Translated: CAIIRATGELFF.

This sequence joins TRBV18 and TRBJ2-7, with a weak D call TRBD1 (6 bases). Germline CDR1 and CDR2: KGHSH and LQKENI. This CDR3 contains 18 residues. Trimming took 1 base from V and 3 from J, leaving 22 bases between them. The CDR3 bases are TGTGCCAGCTCACCACACGCCGCAACAGGGATTGGCCTCTACGAGCAGTACTTC. As protein: CASSPHAATGIGLYEQYF.

The CDR3 protein is CAWDRVRSPLHF. The DNA of the CDR3 is TGTGCCTGGGACAGGGTCCGCTCACCCCTCCACTTT. J is TRBJ1-6 and V is TRBV30; TRBD1 matches 7 bases. The CDR3 spans 12 residues. The ends lost 5 bases at V and 10 bases at J; junction bases unmatched: 5. Germline CDR1 GTSNPN, CDR2 SVGIG (reference sequence).

The chain combines TRBV27 with TRBJ2-5; 8 bases are a match to TRBD2. The germline V gene has CDR1 MNHEY and CDR2 SMNVEV (reference sequence). V lost 6 bases and J lost 2; bases outside the gene matches: 8. CDR3 length equals 15 residues. The CDR3 region has the DNA TGTGCCAGCAGGGAAGCGGGGGCCCTTCAAGAGACCCAGTACTTC. Translating it yields CASREAGALQETQYF.

The chain joins TRBV11-3 to TRBJ2-7; 7 bases match TRBD1. The CDR3 is 16 amino acids. After removal of 3 bases from V and 2 bases from J, the junction contained 10 bases not matched to a gene. Germline V gene sequence: CDR1 SGHNT, CDR2 YENEEA. The CDR3 bases are TGTGCCAGCAGCTTCATCCCCGACAGGGTACCCTACGAGCAGTACTTC. It translates to CASSFIPDRVPYEQYF.

The chain couples TRBV5-1 to TRBJ2-1; D gene ambiguous. V shed 1 base and J shed 7 bases, with 6 bases lying between them. Germline V gene data show CDR1 as SGHRS and CDR2 as YFSETQ. CDR3 size: 12 residues. The CDR3 spells CASSLSLNEQFF. CDR3 in DNA: TGCGCCAGCAGCTTGAGTCTAAATGAGCAGTTCTTC.

The CDR3 bases are TGCGCCAGCAGCCAAGATGCCAGGGGGCAGGGCTACACCTTC. Its translation is CASSQDARGQGYTF. The chain combines TRBV4-1 with TRBJ1-2; TRBD1 aligns across 8 bases. This CDR3 contains 14 residues. Trimming removed 0 bases from V and 8 bases from J; junction bases left unmatched: 5. Germline V gene sequence: CDR1 MGHRA, CDR2 YSYEKL.

CDR3 nucleotide sequence: TGTGCCAGCAGCGGAAGACCGGGACAGGGGGCCAACGAGCAGTACTTC. Translated, it gives CASSGRPGQGANEQYF. The chain recombines TRBV5-4 with TRBJ2-7, with 12 bases identical to TRBD1. V trimming: 4 bases; J trimming: 5 bases; junction bases outside the gene matches: 10. Per germline, CDR1 SGHNT and CDR2 YYREEE (reference sequence). CDR3 length: 16 amino acids.

This chain connects TRBV7-9 to TRBJ2-7; 12 bases are a match to TRBD2. With V trimmed by 5 bases and J by 1 base, 6 bases remained unmatched. This CDR3 contains 16 residues. CDR1 is SEHNR, CDR2 FQNEAQ, per germline (reference sequence). The CDR3 bases are TGTGCCAGCAGCCCTAGCGGGAGGGGGTCTTCCTACGAGCAGTACTTC. Translated: CASSPSGRGSSYEQYF.

This clone is labeled as medium-sized. The V call is TRBV2, the J call TRBJ2-7, with TRBD1 matching over 12 bases. Trimming at V came to 6 bases and at J to 7 bases, leaving 7 bases not matched to a gene. CDR1 and CDR2 (germline): SNHLY, FYNNEI. There are 14 residues in the CDR3. CDR3 amino acids: CASRPGQGAREQYF. In DNA form, the CDR3 reads TGTGCCAGCAGGCCGGGACAGGGGGCAAGAGAGCAGTACTTC.

V usage is TRBV15 and J usage is TRBJ1-4; 7 bases match TRBD1. The germline CDR1 and CDR2 sequences are LNHNV and YYDKDF (reference sequence). The CDR3 totals 15 residues. The ends lost 0 bases at V and 3 bases at J; junction bases unmatched: 1. Here the CDR3 reads CATSRDDRANEKLFF. The CDR3 region has the DNA TGTGCCACCAGCAGAGACGACAGGGCTAATGAAAAACTGTTTTTT.

V and J are TRBV5-1 and TRBJ1-1, with 10 bases matching TRBD1. V dropped 3 bases and J dropped 0; count of bases not matched to a gene: 5. The CDR3 has 16 residues. Germline V lookup: CDR1 SGHRS, CDR2 YFSETQ. The CDR3 DNA reads TGCGCCAGCAGCTCGGGACAGGGGAATATGAACACTGAAGCTTTCTTT. It specifies CASSSGQGNMNTEAFF.

The V call is TRBV28, the J call TRBJ1-5; tentatively, D is TRBD1 (5 bases). The CDR3 has 13 residues. Per germline, CDR1 MDHEN and CDR2 SYDVKM. The V end was cut by 11 bases, the J end by 0 bases, with 11 bases between. CDR3: CAAGGNSNQPQHF. DNA for the CDR3: TGTGCCGCCGGGGGGAATAGCAATCAGCCCCAGCATTTT.

This clone turned up a few times. J is TRBJ1-2 and V is TRBV29-1, with a weak D call TRBD1 (6 bases). The CDR3 runs to 13 residues. CDR1 is SQVTM, CDR2 ANQGSEA, per germline. The V gene lost 4 bases and the J gene lost 2 bases, with 11 bases spanning the gap. The CDR3 DNA sequence: TGCAGCGTTGCCCCTGACAGGAACTATGGCTACACCTTC. Its translation is CSVAPDRNYGYTF.